This paragraph covers one TCR beta chain sequence. Its antigen is as yet unknown. The data stem from a study of cytomegalovirus exposure and HLA in healthy donors. Study-wide findings and caveats: Accurate HLA-A and HLA-B prediction from TCR beta sequences was reported for most subjects. The productive fraction for most TCR beta V segments was about 90% or about 30% in an earlier analysis. Listed as cytomegalovirus-associated were 150 or so TCR beta chains.

CDR1 is MNHNY, CDR2 SVGAGI, per germline (reference sequence). The CDR3 runs to 11 residues. V shed 7 bases and J shed 4 bases, with 6 bases lying between them. The study ran its PCR with 60 Vbeta and 13 Jbeta primers. Profiled with immunoSEQ multiplex PCR; TCRdb holds only in-frame clones, not every one. Altogether approximately 110,000 clones are present, approximately 70% being singletons, with the ten largest covering 3.8%. What was sequenced was PBMCs. The source is a man aged 25-40 years in good health and CMV-seropositive. The chain has TRBV6-6 and TRBJ2-3; D remains unclear. The CDR3 protein is CASTFSDTQYF. In DNA, the CDR3 is TGTGCCAGCACCTTTTCAGATACGCAGTATTTT.